The clone carrying this T cell receptor (beta chain) came up many times. Its antigen is unknown. TCRdb redid the calling of the 5' RACE reads with MiXCR, one entry per CDR3 protein. The sample includes some 120,000 distinct CDR3 sequences, 3% to 3.5% of them seen just once. These data originate in a study of neurological immune-mediated disorders. Broader study findings: Falling below healthy controls, multiple sclerosis showed the least TCR clonal expansion, while HTLV-1-associated myelopathy showed the most. On phylogenetic grouping, the repertoires of 18 of 34 multiple sclerosis patients fell within one related-CDR3 cluster, constituting a possible signature.

Trimming removed 9 bases at V and 6 bases at J, with 9 bases between. CDR1 and CDR2 (germline): MNHEY, SMNVEV (reference sequence). There are 10 residues in the CDR3. This TCR derives from a woman under 40 with multiple sclerosis. V gene TRBV27 combines with J gene TRBJ2-7; D not resolved. Sequenced sample: PBMCs. CDR3 DNA: TGTGCCAGAAAGATACCCGAGCAGTACTTC. This sequence encodes CARKIPEQYF.